This is a list of T cell receptor beta chains from one sample in a study of STAT5B mutations in CD4+ large granular lymphocyte leukemia. Here immunoSEQ multiplex PCR was the method, and the copy in TCRdb shows in-frame clones only, minus some. The sample yields tens of thousands of clones, around 67% seen once. The sequencing input was CD4+ T cells from blood buffy coats. The source of these receptors is a human donor in good health. The CDR3 runs from the conserved cysteine through the conserved F or W. D genes are given only for firm matches. Clone size is given for some rows only: seen once, a few or many times, or a class if the clone is expanded.

TRBD2,TRBV6-6,15,NA,TRBJ2-1,CASSYWTSGDNEQFF,TGTGCCAGCAGTTACTGGACTAGCGGCGACAATGAGCAGTTCTTC
NA,TRBV7-3,15,NA,TRBJ2-3,CASSPVGGATDTQYF,TGTGCCAGCAGCCCGGTGGGGGGGGCAACAGATACGCAGTATTTT
NA,TRBV18,16,NA,TRBJ2-7,CASSSRTGGGSDEQYF,TGTGCCAGCTCATCACGAACAGGGGGGGGTAGTGACGAGCAGTACTTC
TRBD1,TRBV28,15,NA,TRBJ2-5,CASSGDRGGLETQYF,TGTGCCAGCAGTGGGGACAGGGGAGGGCTAGAGACCCAGTACTTC
TRBD1,TRBV6-5,13,NA,TRBJ1-2,CASSRGTGYGYTF,TGTGCCAGCAGCAGAGGGACAGGCTATGGCTACACCTTC
TRBD1,TRBV7-9,13,NA,TRBJ1-2,CASEDNRGHGYTF,TGTGCCAGCGAAGACAACAGGGGTCATGGCTACACCTTC
NA,TRBV2,19,NA,TRBJ2-6,CASSPYGAAINSGANVLTF,TGTGCCAGCAGTCCGTATGGGGCCGCCATTAACTCTGGGGCCAACGTCCTGACTTTC
TRBD2,TRBV6-6,16,NA,TRBJ2-1,CVSRPGTSRVGDEQFF,TGTGTCAGCAGGCCGGGGACTAGCAGAGTGGGCGATGAGCAGTTCTTC
NA,TRBV18,14,NA,TRBJ1-1,CASSRRTGNTEAFF,TGTGCCAGCTCACGCAGGACGGGGAACACTGAAGCTTTCTTT
NA,TRBV23-1,19,NA,TRBJ1-1,CASSQSRDSGRGTNTEAFF,TGCGCCAGCAGTCAATCAAGAGATTCAGGCAGGGGAACGAACACTGAAGCTTTCTTT
NA,TRBV29-1,12,NA,TRBJ1-1,CSVRSQNTEAFF,TGCAGCGTTAGGTCACAGAACACTGAAGCTTTCTTT
TRBD1,TRBV10-1,14,NA,TRBJ1-5,CASGRGQGYQPQHF,TGCGCCAGCGGCCGGGGACAGGGATATCAGCCCCAGCATTTT
NA,TRBV18,15,few,TRBJ1-3,CASSPSPLSGNTIYF,TGTGCCAGCTCTCCATCCCCGCTCTCTGGAAACACCATATATTTT
NA,TRBV2,14,NA,TRBJ2-7,CASMTGIDNYEQYF,TGTGCCAGCATGACAGGAATTGATAACTACGAGCAGTACTTC
TRBD1,TRBV27,15,NA,TRBJ2-3,CASGDPGTGVDTQYF,TGTGCCAGCGGGGATCCCGGGACAGGGGTAGATACGCAGTATTTT
NA,TRBV27,14,few,TRBJ1-1,CASSRTAGVGSAFF,TGTGCCAGCAGTAGGACGGCAGGGGTCGGGTCGGCTTTCTTT
TRBD1,TRBV7-2,16,NA,TRBJ2-2,CASSPPGQGITGELFF,TGTGCCAGCAGCCCGCCGGGACAGGGGATCACCGGGGAGCTGTTTTTT
NA,TRBV5-1,16,few,TRBJ1-4,CASSQSISSTNEKLFF,TGCGCCAGCAGCCAGAGTATCAGTTCAACTAATGAAAAACTGTTTTTT
NA,TRBV6-6,14,NA,TRBJ1-5,CASSSSRSNQPQHF,TGTGCCAGCAGTTCCTCCAGGAGCAATCAGCCCCAGCATTTT
NA,TRBV2,11,NA,TRBJ2-3,CASRITDTQYF,TGTGCCAGCAGAATCACAGATACGCAGTATTTT
TRBD2,TRBV5-1,14,NA,TRBJ2-1,CASSLSLAANEQFF,TGCGCCAGCAGCTTGTCGCTAGCGGCTAATGAGCAGTTCTTC
NA,TRBV7-6,13,NA,TRBJ1-4,CASSKGENEKLFF,TGTGCCAGCAGCAAAGGGGAGAATGAAAAACTGTTTTTT
TRBD1,TRBV9,14,few,TRBJ1-2,CASSPQGADYGYTF,TGTGCCAGCAGCCCCCAGGGGGCGGACTATGGCTACACCTTC
TRBD1,TRBV6-4,17,NA,TRBJ1-1,CASSERGQGIGNTEAFF,TGTGCCAGCAGTGAAAGGGGACAGGGAATAGGGAACACTGAAGCTTTCTTT
TRBD1,TRBV6-6,16,NA,TRBJ2-1,CASSVSLDRGAHEQFF,TGTGCCAGCAGCGTCTCCTTGGACAGGGGGGCCCATGAGCAGTTCTTC
NA,TRBV7-7,14,NA,TRBJ2-5,CASSPLGVEETQYF,TGTGCTAGCAGCCCCCTTGGTGTAGAAGAGACCCAGTACTTC
TRBD2,TRBV11-2,15,once,TRBJ2-7,CASSSGRVLSYEQYF,TGTGCCAGCAGCTCGGGGAGGGTATTATCCTACGAGCAGTACTTC
NA,TRBV6-1,13,once,TRBJ1-2,CASSEFGWEGYTF,TGTGCCAGCAGTGAATTTGGGTGGGAAGGCTACACCTTC